This is a list of T cell receptor beta chains from one sample in a study of blood T cell repertoires in COVID-19. Libraries were prepared by immunoSEQ multiplex PCR; TCRdb keeps only in-frame clonotypes and omits some of them. This table has 450,000 to 500,000 clones, 80% to 90% appearing once. The material sequenced was PBMCs or T cells enriched from blood (not recorded which). These receptors all come from a woman in her fifties or sixties who had recovered from COVID-19. CDR3s include the opening cysteine and the closing phenylalanine or tryptophan. Each record gives: J gene, D gene, V gene, clone size, CDR3 protein, CDR3 DNA. The D gene is left open where the match is weak. Some rows have no size entry. The others give once, few or many, or a class for an expanded clone.

TRBJ1-4,NA,TRBV5-1,NA,CASTHGGGDEKLFF,TGCGCCAGCACCCATGGAGGGGGGGATGAAAAACTGTTTTTT
TRBJ1-2,TRBD1,TRBV6-5,NA,CASSYHPGTGEGYTF,TGTGCCAGCAGTTACCATCCCGGGACAGGGGAAGGCTACACCTTC
TRBJ1-3,NA,TRBV5-1,few,CASSLEVASGNTIYF,TGCGCCAGCAGCTTGGAGGTAGCCTCTGGAAACACCATATATTTT
TRBJ1-2,NA,TRBV4-1,NA,CASSQDNWQRPYGYTF,TGCGCCAGCAGCCAAGATAACTGGCAGCGGCCCTATGGCTACACCTTC
TRBJ1-6,NA,TRBV27,NA,CASSDRVGSPLHF,TGTGCCAGCAGTGACAGAGTGGGCTCACCCCTCCACTTT
TRBJ1-1,NA,TRBV3-1/TRBV3-2,NA,CASSHLTPNTEAFF,TGTGCCAGCAGCCACTTAACACCGAACACTGAAGCTTTCTTT
TRBJ2-3,NA,TRBV15,NA,CATSRARLSTDTQYF,TGTGCCACCAGCAGAGCCCGACTTTCCACAGATACGCAGTATTTT
TRBJ2-2,TRBD1,TRBV5-1,NA,CASSGQGFNTGELFF,TGCGCCAGCAGCGGACAGGGTTTCAACACCGGGGAGCTGTTTTTT
TRBJ1-2,NA,TRBV2,NA,CASSGRGHMVYAF,TGTGCCAGCAGTGGGCGGGGGCATATGGTTTACGCCTTC
TRBJ2-7,NA,TRBV27,NA,CASSLRVSYEQYF,TGTGCCAGCAGTTTGAGGGTCTCCTACGAGCAGTACTTC
TRBJ2-2,NA,TRBV5-1,NA,CASSLAQGTGELFF,TGCGCCAGCAGCTTGGCCCAGGGCACCGGGGAGCTGTTTTTT
TRBJ2-3,NA,TRBV7-6,NA,CASSLGAHTDTQYF,TGTGCCAGCAGCTTAGGGGCACACACAGATACGCAGTATTTT
TRBJ1-3,NA,TRBV13,NA,CASSRQGLGSGNTIYF,TGTGCCAGCAGCCGCCAGGGTTTGGGCTCTGGAAACACCATATATTTT
TRBJ1-5,NA,TRBV2,NA,CASSEDRPNQPQHF,TGTGCCAGCAGTGAAGACAGACCCAATCAGCCCCAGCATTTT
TRBJ1-3,NA,TRBV3-1/TRBV3-2,NA,CASSQLDTGDTIYF,TGTGCCAGCAGCCAACTTGACACCGGTGACACCATATATTTT
TRBJ1-6,NA,TRBV9,few,CASTRQVSNSPLHF,TGTGCCAGCACCCGACAGGTTTCTAATTCACCCCTCCACTTT
TRBJ2-3,TRBD1,TRBV5-4,NA,CASNPGTAITDTQYF,TGTGCCAGCAACCCTGGGACAGCGATCACAGATACGCAGTATTTT
TRBJ2-2,NA,TRBV5-1,NA,CASSLAPFTGELFF,TGCGCCAGCAGCTTGGCCCCATTCACCGGGGAGCTGTTTTTT
TRBJ2-1,TRBD1,TRBV5-4,NA,CASSLGQGAPGVGNEQFF,TGTGCCAGCAGCTTGGGACAGGGGGCGCCTGGGGTTGGGAATGAGCAGTTCTTC
TRBJ1-1,NA,TRBV19,NA,CASSIVGGREWGTEAFF,TGTGCCAGTAGTATAGTTGGAGGCCGGGAGTGGGGGACTGAAGCTTTCTTT
TRBJ2-2,NA,TRBV7-2,NA,CASSSKARITGELFF,TGTGCCAGCAGCTCGAAGGCTAGAATAACCGGGGAGCTGTTTTTT
TRBJ2-7,NA,TRBV5-1,NA,CASSLVPGHTYEQYF,TGCGCCAGCAGCTTGGTACCGGGACACACCTACGAGCAGTACTTC
TRBJ2-1,NA,TRBV14,NA,CASSQELQINEQFF,TGTGCCAGCAGCCAAGAATTACAGATCAATGAGCAGTTCTTC
TRBJ1-2,TRBD1,TRBV28,NA,CASTRGDRASYTF,TGTGCCAGCACTAGAGGGGACAGGGCGAGCTACACCTTC
TRBJ2-5,NA,TRBV19,NA,CASSNQGSQETQYF,TGTGCCAGTAGTAATCAGGGAAGCCAAGAGACCCAGTACTTC
TRBJ1-5,NA,TRBV5-4,NA,CASSKGGENQPQHF,TGTGCCAGCAGCAAAGGAGGGGAAAATCAGCCCCAGCATTTT
TRBJ1-5,NA,TRBV6-5,NA,CASRRGGSNQPQHF,TGTGCCAGCAGACGTGGGGGGAGCAATCAGCCCCAGCATTTT
TRBJ1-2,NA,TRBV5-1,NA,CASSLGSGLNYGYTF,TGCGCCAGCAGCTTGGGATCAGGCTTAAACTATGGCTACACCTTC
TRBJ1-2,NA,TRBV6-1,NA,CASSEGPGIYGYTF,TGTGCCAGCAGTGAGGGGCCAGGGATCTATGGCTACACCTTC
TRBJ2-1,TRBD1,TRBV12-3/TRBV12-4,NA,CASSPGQGYEQFF,TGTGCCAGCAGTCCGGGACAGGGCTATGAGCAGTTCTTC
TRBJ2-7,NA,TRBV6-1,NA,CASSEAALDGGALSEQYF,TGTGCCAGCAGTGAAGCGGCCCTAGATGGGGGGGCACTAAGTGAGCAGTACTTC
TRBJ1-1,NA,TRBV7-9,NA,CASSLDPGDGDTEAFF,TGTGCCAGCAGCTTAGACCCAGGGGACGGGGACACTGAAGCTTTCTTT
TRBJ1-5,TRBD1,TRBV24-1,NA,CATSDTGTGGRQPQHF,TGTGCCACCAGTGACACTGGGACAGGAGGAAGGCAGCCCCAGCATTTT
TRBJ1-5,NA,TRBV7-2,NA,CVSSRFSDGNQPQHF,TGTGTCAGCAGCCGTTTTAGTGATGGCAATCAGCCCCAGCATTTT
TRBJ1-3,TRBD1,TRBV5-6,NA,CASSLAWTGVGNTIYF,TGTGCCAGCAGCTTAGCTTGGACAGGGGTCGGAAACACCATATATTTT
TRBJ1-1,TRBD1,TRBV6-5,NA,CASSQGAGAFF,TGTGCCAGCAGCCAGGGGGCAGGAGCTTTCTTT
TRBJ1-6,NA,TRBV6-4,NA,CASSDRGGVGSPLHF,TGTGCCAGCAGTGACCGTGGGGGGGTCGGGTCACCCCTCCACTTT
TRBJ1-3,NA,TRBV5-6,NA,CASSLTGWGNTIYF,TGTGCCAGCAGCTTGACAGGGTGGGGAAACACCATATATTTT
TRBJ2-5,NA,TRBV12-3/TRBV12-4,NA,CASSSARGSTQYF,TGTGCCAGCAGTTCAGCCAGGGGTAGTACCCAGTACTTC
TRBJ1-2,NA,TRBV10-2,NA,CASTGGPDGYTF,TGCGCCAGCACCGGAGGCCCGGATGGCTACACCTTC
TRBJ2-3,TRBD1,TRBV6-1,NA,CASSKTGQGTDTQYF,TGTGCCAGCAGTAAAACGGGACAGGGCACAGATACGCAGTATTTT
TRBJ2-7,NA,TRBV18,once,CASSQESSYEQYF,TGTGCCAGCTCACAGGAGAGCTCCTACGAGCAGTACTTC
TRBJ2-5,NA,TRBV6-5,once,CASSSDWSRTQYF,TGTGCCAGCAGTTCAGACTGGTCCAGGACCCAGTACTTC
TRBJ2-1,NA,TRBV6-5,NA,CASRGRVEQFF,TGTGCCAGCAGGGGGCGAGTTGAGCAGTTCTTC
TRBJ1-1,NA,TRBV7-9,NA,CASSHLGRDMNTEAFF,TGTGCCAGCAGCCATTTAGGTCGGGATATGAACACTGAAGCTTTCTTT
TRBJ2-3,TRBD2,TRBV10-2,NA,CASSDPSGGTDTQYF,TGCGCCAGCAGTGACCCTAGCGGGGGCACAGATACGCAGTATTTT
TRBJ1-1,NA,TRBV6-6,NA,CASSPGQPGAEAFF,TGTGCCAGCAGTCCCGGGCAACCAGGGGCTGAAGCTTTCTTT
TRBJ2-3,NA,TRBV9,NA,CASSVRGSTDTQYF,TGTGCCAGCAGCGTACGGGGAAGCACAGATACGCAGTATTTT
TRBJ2-5,NA,TRBV24-1,once,CATSDPGVTETQYF,TGTGCCACCAGTGACCCAGGGGTTACGGAGACCCAGTACTTC
TRBJ2-1,TRBD2,TRBV19,once,CASSMPKGTSGGHSYNEQFF,TGTGCCAGTAGTATGCCCAAGGGGACTAGCGGGGGGCACTCCTACAATGAGCAGTTCTTC
TRBJ2-1,NA,TRBV3-1/TRBV3-2,few,CASSQVGTGYNEQFF,TGTGCCAGCAGCCAAGTCGGAACAGGTTACAATGAGCAGTTCTTC
TRBJ2-7,NA,TRBV10-1,NA,CASSPNRDEQYF,TGCGCCAGCAGTCCGAACAGGGACGAGCAGTACTTC
TRBJ2-2,NA,TRBV3-1/TRBV3-2,few,CASSPTAANTGELFF,TGTGCCAGCAGCCCCACCGCGGCGAACACCGGGGAGCTGTTTTTT
TRBJ1-3,NA,TRBV2,NA,CASPGRGDTIYF,TGTGCCAGCCCAGGGCGCGGGGACACCATATATTTT
TRBJ1-1,TRBD1,TRBV19,NA,CASSGGQANTEAFF,TGTGCCAGTAGTGGAGGACAGGCGAACACTGAAGCTTTCTTT